This TCR beta chain was profiled in a study of glioma-infiltrating T cells after dendritic cell vaccination (dated by TCRdb to 2015 to 2016). At the level of the whole study: Of the approximately 15 glioblastoma patients in the cohort, all drawn from Phase I and II dendritic cell vaccination trials, 9 were newly diagnosed and 6 had recurrent disease. Each patient was given three intradermal dendritic cell vaccine injections, spaced two weeks apart, in the arm below the axilla. Deep sequencing of TCR beta CDR3 regions was used to quantify tumor-infiltrating lymphocyte content and compare tumor and blood repertoires in dendritic cell-vaccinated glioblastoma patients. Survival after dendritic cell vaccination was correlated with TCR sequencing metrics, such as TIL content and the overlap between tumor and blood repertoires. Between about 2003 and 2012, patients were given autologous tumor lysate-pulsed dendritic cell vaccination. The vaccine was prepared from monocyte-derived dendritic cells that were cultured for seven to eight days with IL-4 and GM-CSF and then pulsed overnight with autologous tumor lysate.

What the research found in general, with its limitations: The cohort was small and heterogeneous, only a few patients had full blood and tumor sets, and even fewer had initial-recurrent tumor pairs. TCR clonality showed no direct relationship with survival, which suggests that a diverse polyclonal response may matter. Longer time to progression and overall survival after dendritic cell vaccination were predicted by higher estimated pretreatment TIL content. The three-group TCR overlap response model was described as speculative and requiring prospective validation.

From the germline V gene (reference sequence), CDR1 is LNHDA and CDR2 is SQIVND. The cysteine opens and the phenylalanine closes a CDR3 of 16 amino acids. Only the CDR3 part of the read is kept: 48 bases, read in frame from the first base. At the junction V is shortened by 5 bases and J by 4 bases; bases outside the gene matches: 5. For this clone: What this receptor recognizes is not known. Base qualities are not recorded, but no much larger clone differs from it by a single base.

Using the immunoSEQ assay, TCRB CDR3 regions were amplified from 1.5 to 2 micrograms of genomic DNA, or from all available DNA when less than that was on hand. The multiplex PCR employed 60 forward primers targeting TCR V beta segments and 13 reverse primers targeting J beta segments. Synthetic control templates were spiked into each sample at limiting dilution to estimate reads per starting template. The Illumina HiSeq System generated 87 bp sequencing reads. The study's own analysis went as follows. PCR and sequencing errors were removed by merging closely related sequences with a nearest neighbor algorithm. TCR overlap was defined as the percentage of unique tumor TCR beta sequences that were also found in the peripheral blood of the same patient. As stored in TCRdb, this immuneACCESS dataset retains in-frame rearrangements with V and J assigned. A fraction of the clones does not appear; measured against another copy, unresolved V genes explain less than half of the discrepancy, and the remainder lacks a known reason. The V and J calls and the clone size are those of that table, but D and trimming were determined from the DNA. This sample gives roughly 51,000 clones in total; about 85% of them show up just once. The top ten clonotypes cover about 10% of the sample.

To be selected, patients needed enough residual fresh-frozen tumor tissue and more than two years of available survival data. An isocitrate dehydrogenase mutation was not carried by any of the glioblastoma patients, although molecular status was otherwise variable. PBMC were collected before vaccination, two weeks after the third vaccination, and at tumor progression if progression occurred. The Qiagen DNeasy Blood extraction Kit was used for extraction of genomic DNA. The clonotype originates from a human donor with glioblastoma. Sequencing used blood, obtained before dendritic cell vaccination. The rearranged segments are TRBV19 and TRBJ2-2; the central 12 bases match TRBD2. The CDR3 reads CASSGLAGGPTGELFF. The sequenced DNA: TGTGCCAGTAGTGGGCTAGCGGGAGGGCCCACCGGGGAGCTGTTTTTT.